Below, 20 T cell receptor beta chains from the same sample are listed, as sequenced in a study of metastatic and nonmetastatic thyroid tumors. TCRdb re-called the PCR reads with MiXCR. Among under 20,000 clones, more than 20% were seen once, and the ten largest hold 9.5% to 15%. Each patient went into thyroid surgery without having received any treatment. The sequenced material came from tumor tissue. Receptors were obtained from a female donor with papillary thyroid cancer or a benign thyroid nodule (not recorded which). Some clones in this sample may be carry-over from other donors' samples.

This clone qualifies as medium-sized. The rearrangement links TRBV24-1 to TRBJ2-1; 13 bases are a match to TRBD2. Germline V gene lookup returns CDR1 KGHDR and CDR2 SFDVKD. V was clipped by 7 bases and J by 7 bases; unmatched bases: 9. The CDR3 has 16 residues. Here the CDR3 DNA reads TGTGCCACCAGAGGGACTAGCGGGGAACCAATTAATGAGCAGTTCTTC. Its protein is CATRGTSGEPINEQFF.

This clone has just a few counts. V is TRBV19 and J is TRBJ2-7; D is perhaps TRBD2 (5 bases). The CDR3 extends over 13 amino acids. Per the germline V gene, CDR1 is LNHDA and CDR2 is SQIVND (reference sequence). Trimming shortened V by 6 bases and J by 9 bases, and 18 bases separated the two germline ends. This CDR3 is CASRGEGSVRQYF. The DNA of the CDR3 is TGTGCCAGTAGAGGCGAGGGAAGTGTCAGGCAGTACTTC.

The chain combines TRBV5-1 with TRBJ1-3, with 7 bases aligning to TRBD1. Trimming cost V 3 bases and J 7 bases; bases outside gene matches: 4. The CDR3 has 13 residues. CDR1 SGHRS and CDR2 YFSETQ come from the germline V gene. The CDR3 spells CASSYDRANTIYF. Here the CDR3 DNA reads TGCGCCAGCAGCTATGACAGGGCTAACACCATATATTTT.

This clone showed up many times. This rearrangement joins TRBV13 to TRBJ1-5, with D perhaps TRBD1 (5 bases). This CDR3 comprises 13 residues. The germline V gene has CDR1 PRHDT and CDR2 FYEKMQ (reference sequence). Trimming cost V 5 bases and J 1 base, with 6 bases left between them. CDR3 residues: CASSRDSNQPQHF. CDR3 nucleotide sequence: TGTGCCAGCAGCCGGGACAGCAATCAGCCCCAGCATTTT. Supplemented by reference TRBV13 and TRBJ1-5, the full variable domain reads AAGVIQSPRHLIKEKRETATLKCYPIPRHDTVYWYQQGPGQDPQFLISFYEKMQSDKGSIPDRFSAQQFSDYHSELNMSSLELGDSALYFCASSRDSNQPQHFGDGTRLSIL.

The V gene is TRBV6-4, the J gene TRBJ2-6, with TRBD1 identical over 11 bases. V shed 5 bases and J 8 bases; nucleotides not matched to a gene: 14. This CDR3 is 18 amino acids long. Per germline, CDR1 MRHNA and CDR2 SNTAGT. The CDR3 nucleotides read TGTGCCAGCAGTAGAGGGACAGGGGGATCTGCTTGGACCAACGTCCTGACTTTC. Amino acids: CASSRGTGGSAWTNVLTF.

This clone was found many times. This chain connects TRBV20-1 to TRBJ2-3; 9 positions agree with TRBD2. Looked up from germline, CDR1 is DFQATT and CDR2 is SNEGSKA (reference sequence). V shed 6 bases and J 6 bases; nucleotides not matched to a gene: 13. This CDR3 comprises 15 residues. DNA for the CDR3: TGCAGTGCCCCTTGGGCGGGAGGGACGAGGGATACGCAGTATTTT. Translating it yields CSAPWAGGTRDTQYF.

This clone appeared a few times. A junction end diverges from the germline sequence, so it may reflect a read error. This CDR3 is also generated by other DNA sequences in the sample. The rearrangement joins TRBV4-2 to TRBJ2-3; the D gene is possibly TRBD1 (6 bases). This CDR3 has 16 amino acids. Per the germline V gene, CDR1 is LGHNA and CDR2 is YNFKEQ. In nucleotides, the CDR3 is TGTGCCAGCAGCCCCGTAGGGGGAATTGTGGCAGACACGCGGTATTTT. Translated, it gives CASSPVGGIVADTRYF.

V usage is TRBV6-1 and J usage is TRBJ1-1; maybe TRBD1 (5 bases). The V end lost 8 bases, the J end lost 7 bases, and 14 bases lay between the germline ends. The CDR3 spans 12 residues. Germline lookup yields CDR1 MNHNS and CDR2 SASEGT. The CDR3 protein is CASYRQLYEAFF. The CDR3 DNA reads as TGTGCCAGCTATCGACAGCTCTATGAAGCTTTCTTT.

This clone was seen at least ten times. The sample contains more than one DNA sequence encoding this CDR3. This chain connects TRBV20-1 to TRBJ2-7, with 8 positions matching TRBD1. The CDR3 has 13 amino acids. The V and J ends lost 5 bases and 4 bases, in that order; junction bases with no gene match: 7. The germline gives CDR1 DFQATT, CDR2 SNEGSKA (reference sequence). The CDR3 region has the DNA TGCAGTGCTCGCAGACAGGGGAGATACGAGCAGTACTTC. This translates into CSARRQGRYEQYF.

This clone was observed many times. CDR3 sequence: CASRKTGRNQPQHF. The CDR3 nucleotides read TGTGCCAGCAGAAAGACAGGGCGCAATCAGCCCCAGCATTTT. This chain connects TRBV28 to TRBJ1-5, with 7 positions matching TRBD1. V lost 6 bases to trimming and J lost 2 bases; unmatched junction nucleotides: 4. Germline V CDR1 and CDR2: MDHEN, SYDVKM. CDR3 length equals 14 residues.

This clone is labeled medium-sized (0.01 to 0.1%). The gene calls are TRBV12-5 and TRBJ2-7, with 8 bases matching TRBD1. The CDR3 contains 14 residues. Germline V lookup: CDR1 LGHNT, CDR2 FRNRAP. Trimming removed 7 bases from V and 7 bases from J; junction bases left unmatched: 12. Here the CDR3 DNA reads TGTGCTAGTGCTACGGGACAGGTGCCCTGGGAGCAGTACTTC. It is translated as CASATGQVPWEQYF.

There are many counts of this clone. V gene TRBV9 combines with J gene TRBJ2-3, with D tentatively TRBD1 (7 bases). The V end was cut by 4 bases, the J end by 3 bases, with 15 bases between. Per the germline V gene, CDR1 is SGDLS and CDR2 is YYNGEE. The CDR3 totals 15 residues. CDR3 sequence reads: CASSPRQGGTDTQYF. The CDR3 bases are TGTGCCAGCAGCCCCAGACAGGGAGGAACAGATACGCAGTATTTT.

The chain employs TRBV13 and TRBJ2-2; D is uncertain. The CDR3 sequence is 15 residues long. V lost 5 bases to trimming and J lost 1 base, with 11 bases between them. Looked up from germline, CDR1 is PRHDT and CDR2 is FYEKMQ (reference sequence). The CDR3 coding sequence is TGTGCCAGCAGCACAACGAACGGGAACACCGGGGAGCTGTTTTTT. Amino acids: CASSTTNGNTGELFF. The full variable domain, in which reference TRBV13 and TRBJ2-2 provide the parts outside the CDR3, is AAGVIQSPRHLIKEKRETATLKCYPIPRHDTVYWYQQGPGQDPQFLISFYEKMQSDKGSIPDRFSAQQFSDYHSELNMSSLELGDSALYFCASSTTNGNTGELFFGEGSRLTVL.

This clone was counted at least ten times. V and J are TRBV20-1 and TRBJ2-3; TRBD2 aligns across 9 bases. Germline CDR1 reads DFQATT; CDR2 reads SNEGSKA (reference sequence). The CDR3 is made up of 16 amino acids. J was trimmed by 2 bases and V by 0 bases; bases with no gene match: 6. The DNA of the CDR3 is TGCAGTGCTAGAGATTGGGCTAGCGGGAACACAGATACGCAGTATTTT. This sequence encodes CSARDWASGNTDTQYF.

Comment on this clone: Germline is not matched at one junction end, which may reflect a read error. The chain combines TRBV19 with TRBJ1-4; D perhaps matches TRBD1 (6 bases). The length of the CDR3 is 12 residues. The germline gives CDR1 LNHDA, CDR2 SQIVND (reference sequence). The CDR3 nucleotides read TGTGCCAGTAGTCTCGAACGGACAGTTTTTACTTTT. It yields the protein CASSLERTVFTF.

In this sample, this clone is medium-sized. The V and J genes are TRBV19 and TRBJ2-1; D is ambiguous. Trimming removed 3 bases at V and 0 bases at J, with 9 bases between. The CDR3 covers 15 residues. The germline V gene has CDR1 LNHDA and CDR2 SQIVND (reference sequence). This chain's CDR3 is CASSMAGYSYNEQFF. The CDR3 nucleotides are TGTGCCAGTAGTATGGCCGGCTACTCCTACAATGAGCAGTTCTTC. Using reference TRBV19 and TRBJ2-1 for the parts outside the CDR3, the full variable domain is DGGITQSPKYLFRKEGQNVTLSCEQNLNHDAMYWYRQDPGQGLRLIYYSQIVNDFQKGDIAEGYSVSREKKESFPLTVTSAQKNPTAFYLCASSMAGYSYNEQFFGPGTRLTVL.

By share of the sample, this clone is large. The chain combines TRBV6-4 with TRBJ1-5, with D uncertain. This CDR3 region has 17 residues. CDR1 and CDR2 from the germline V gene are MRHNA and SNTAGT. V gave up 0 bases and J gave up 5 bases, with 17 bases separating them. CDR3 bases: TGTGCCAGCAGTGACTCTCCGATGCCAGGAACGGATCAGCCCCAGCATTTT. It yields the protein CASSDSPMPGTDQPQHF.

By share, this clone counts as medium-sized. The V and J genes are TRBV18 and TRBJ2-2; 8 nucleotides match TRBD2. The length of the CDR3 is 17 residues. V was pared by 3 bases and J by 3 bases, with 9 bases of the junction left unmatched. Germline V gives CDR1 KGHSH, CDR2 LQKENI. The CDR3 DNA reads TGTGCCAGCTCACCCCCGTTAGCGGGACCGGACACCGGGGAGCTGTTTTTT. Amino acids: CASSPPLAGPDTGELFF. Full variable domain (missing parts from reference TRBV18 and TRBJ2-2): NAGVMQNPRHLVRRRGQEARLRCSPMKGHSHVYWYRQLPEEGLKFMVYLQKENIIDESGMPKERFSAEFPKEGPSILRIQQVVRGDSAAYFCASSPPLAGPDTGELFFGEGSRLTVL.

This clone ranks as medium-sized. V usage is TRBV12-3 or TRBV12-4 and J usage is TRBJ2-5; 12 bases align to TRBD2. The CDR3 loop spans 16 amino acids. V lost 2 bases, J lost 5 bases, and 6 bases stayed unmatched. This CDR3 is CASSLRTSGILETQYF. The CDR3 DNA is TGTGCCAGCAGTTTAAGGACTAGCGGGATCTTGGAGACCCAGTACTTC.

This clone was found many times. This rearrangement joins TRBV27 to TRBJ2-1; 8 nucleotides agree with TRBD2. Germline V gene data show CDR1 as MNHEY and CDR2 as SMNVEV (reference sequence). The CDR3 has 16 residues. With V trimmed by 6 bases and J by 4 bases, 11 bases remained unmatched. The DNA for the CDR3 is TGTGCCAGCAGCCCCCTTAGCGGGAACAGTTACAATGAGCAGTTCTTC. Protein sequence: CASSPLSGNSYNEQFF.